This TCR beta chain stems from a study of T cells after yellow fever vaccination (dated by TCRdb to about 2019). Regarding the complete study: The SMART-Seq v4 Ultra Low Input RNA kit was used to prepare libraries from fractions with low cell numbers. Blood samples were taken at several timepoints before and after primary and secondary immunization, and bulk PBMC replicates and cell subsets were isolated. To track T-cell clones before and after primary and booster YFV17D yellow fever vaccination, bulk TCR alpha and beta repertoires were sequenced longitudinally. The cohort comprised two healthy male donors, one aged 18 to 30 and one aged 30 to 40 years.

The sample's treatment or condition label is to be understood as: live attenuated yellow fever vaccine strain. At each blood-draw timepoint, two biological replicates of bulk PBMCs were obtained. A standard Ficoll-Paque protocol was used to isolate PBMCs from peripheral blood. TriZol was used to extract RNA from bulk PBMCs, CD4 and CD8 fractions, and dextramer-positive and dextramer-negative fractions. This clonotype occurred a few times. Its antigen remains undetermined. No quality values exist for individual bases; no much larger clone is one base distant. Results the study describes overall, beyond this receptor: The secondary T-cell response was found to be weaker but faster than the primary response, with a peak reached on day 5 rather than on day 15. Most clones expanded after primary vaccination were re-detected after the booster (around 96% of CD4 and 88% of CD8), suggesting broad memory maintenance. A small fraction of clonotypes showed up in both the CD4 and CD8 compartments, probably as a result of convergent recombination. Because only a couple of donors were included in the study, the extent to which the findings can be generalized is limited. FACS-sorted repertoires could contain abundant contaminating clonotypes from the bulk population, so computational filtering was required.

Relative to germline, V is missing 7 bases and J is missing 4 bases, with 8 bases of the junction outside any gene match. CDR1 and CDR2 are drawn from the germline V gene: MNHEY, SVGEGT. The CDR3 has 14 amino acids, counting the end cysteine and phenylalanine. Only the CDR3 DNA stays, 42 bases, in frame from base 1. TCR cDNA was made using 5'RACE template switching, a step that added a universal primer site and unique molecular identifiers. Priming of cDNA synthesis was performed from both the TCR alpha and TCR beta constant segments. Library amplification used two PCR steps, and the second PCR step added sample barcodes and sequencing adapters. Sequencing of the libraries was done on either Illumina HiSeq 2500 (2x100 bp) or NovaSeq (2x150 bp). The paper's data handling went like this. MIGEC was used to demultiplex reads and collapse the reads into UMI consensus sequences, and MiXCR was used for V(D)J alignment. Clonotypes responding to the vaccine were identified with edgeR on replicate PBMC samples, with the criteria of FDR below 0.01 and a log2 fold change above 5 up to day 15. Each bulk clonotype received a CD4 or CD8 identity based on whether the sequenced CD4 or CD8 repertoire contained that clonotype at higher abundance. TCRdb passed the public sequencing reads through fastp at Q25 and MiXCR, retaining productive beta sequences. Rows merge per CDR3 protein into single entries with the most common DNA and genes. The authors' filters were not applied to this entry. The sample profile shows approximately 510,000 distinct CDR3 sequences; about a fifth of them were found once. The ten largest clones take up roughly a sixth of the sample.

The source material was PBMCs, sampled 21 days after the first yellow fever vaccination. This receptor chain uses TRBV6-2 or TRBV6-3 and TRBJ2-3, and TRBD1 aligns with 7 junction nucleotides. The sequence was obtained from a man younger than 35 who received the YFV17D yellow fever vaccine. Here the CDR3 is given as CASTARGGADTQYF. The nucleotide sequence reads TGTGCCAGCACCGCTCGAGGGGGCGCAGATACGCAGTATTTT.